The rows below give T cell receptor beta chains drawn from one sample of a study of T cells in Graves' hyperthyroidism and ophthalmopathy. MiXCR was run by TCRdb on the multiplex PCR reads, yielding one entry per CDR3 protein. The table includes around 300,000 distinct CDR3 sequences, around a fifth detected once. Material for sequencing was blood. These receptors were collected from a man aged 45-65 years with Graves' ophthalmopathy. CDR3s include the opening cysteine and the closing phenylalanine or tryptophan. A D gene is named only where the DNA matches it firmly. A clone size is listed for some rows: how often the clone was seen (once, few, many), or a class if it is expanded.

V,J,D,size,length,CDR3,DNA
TRBV28,TRBJ1-5,NA,many,13,CASILRGNQPQHF,TGTGCCAGCATCCTGAGGGGCAATCAGCCCCAGCATTTT
TRBV19,TRBJ1-2,TRBD1,few,15,CASTHTGQVNYGYTF,TGTGCCAGTACACATACCGGACAGGTCAACTATGGCTACACCTTC
TRBV6-5,TRBJ2-3,NA,NA,15,CASSYSEGRGDTQYF,TGTGCCAGCAGTTACAGCGAGGGCCGGGGAGATACGCAGTATTTT
TRBV6-1,TRBJ2-7,NA,many,14,CASQRVSGPYEQYF,TGTGCCTCCCAGAGGGTTAGCGGCCCCTACGAGCAGTACTTC
TRBV20-1,TRBJ1-1,NA,many,15,CSAPPRAGLNTEAFF,TGCAGTGCTCCCCCCCGGGCAGGGCTGAACACTGAAGCTTTCTTT
TRBV7-8,TRBJ2-3,NA,NA,13,CASSPALTDTQYF,TGTGCCAGCTCACCTGCCCTCACAGATACGCAGTATTTT
TRBV12-3/TRBV12-4,TRBJ1-1,NA,NA,14,CASTVAGLNTEAFF,TGTGCCAGCACGGTGGCAGGGCTGAACACTGAAGCTTTCTTT
TRBV18,TRBJ1-5,TRBD1,few,14,CASGTTGGGQPQHF,TGTGCCAGCGGAACTACAGGGGGAGGTCAGCCCCAGCATTTT
TRBV12-3/TRBV12-4,TRBJ2-1,NA,few,15,CASSLGPSAWNEQFF,TGTGCCAGCAGTTTAGGGCCTAGCGCCTGGAATGAGCAGTTCTTC
TRBV7-9,TRBJ2-1,TRBD2,many,16,CASSATSGIFYNEQFF,TGTGCCAGCAGCGCGACTAGCGGGATTTTTTACAATGAGCAGTTCTTC